The clone carrying this T cell receptor beta chain was counted ten times or more. Its antigen is still unknown. The data were taken from a study of HIV-infected patients and healthy controls. Background on the study: The CD4:CD8 ratio increased slightly in early therapy, but CD8 counts showed no consistent change. The study's findings and limits: MAIT alpha-chain CDR3s were frequent in healthy controls, depleted in HIV+. The authors saw processing only sixteen HIV-infected individuals as a major limitation on generality.

Alpha and beta constant-region primers primed reverse transcription of around 500 ng RNA. Using multiplexing indices, alpha and beta chain libraries were generated apart by chain-specific third strand synthesis. Ligation attached cDNA to a 5' RACE adapter that carried a random hexamer and SP2 site. TCRdb ran MiXCR on the 5' RACE reads and lists one entry per CDR3 protein. The data hold under 6,000 distinct CDR3 sequences, with around 9% observed a single time. Antiretroviral therapy had run roughly three months, about 14 weeks, before follow-up blood collection. All unsorted peripheral T cells were captured because whole blood was used without fractionation. The CDR3 contains 13 residues. V gave up 4 bases and J gave up 1 base, with 7 bases separating them. CDR1 and CDR2 from the germline V gene are SGHTA and FQGNSA.

This sample comprised blood, obtained during antiretroviral therapy. The receptor was derived from an adult with HIV infection. V and J are TRBV7-2 and TRBJ1-1; no clear D. CDR3 residues: CASSSEWNTEAFF. The CDR3 nucleotides read TGTGCCAGCAGCTCCGAGTGGAACACTGAAGCTTTCTTT.